Listed here are 19 T cell receptor beta chains from one sample, sequenced in a study of CD8+ T cells in alopecia areata. Documented treatment: oral pan-JAK inhibitor, 5-10 mg twice daily. After isolation, RNA underwent reverse transcription to generate cDNA as the sequencing template. Assay used: immunoSEQ multiplex PCR; TCRdb lists only in-frame clones, some missing. The table has 95,000 to 110,000 clones, 80% to 85% seen once. The specimen was CD8+ T cells sorted from blood, collected at week 24, from a patient treated with tofacitinib. The receptors stem from a human donor with alopecia areata.

The rearrangement joins TRBV5-1 to TRBJ2-5, with D possibly called TRBD1 or TRBD2 (5 bases each). Germline V gene data show CDR1 as SGHRS and CDR2 as YFSETQ. This CDR3 is built from 17 residues. With 4 bases removed from V and 4 bases from J, the gap between germline ends came to 23 bases. CDR3 in amino acids: CASSPQPGRLSGETQYF. CDR3 nucleotide sequence: TGCGCCAGCAGCCCACAACCGGGACGCCTCTCGGGAGAGACCCAGTACTTC. Supplemented by reference TRBV5-1 and TRBJ2-5, the full variable domain reads KAGVTQTPRYLIKTRGQQVTLSCSPISGHRSVSWYQQTPGQGLQFLFEYFSETQRNKGNFPGRFSGRQFSNSRSEMNVSTLELGDSALYLCASSPQPGRLSGETQYFGPGTRLLVL.

The chain combines TRBV1 with TRBJ2-3; TRBD1 is the table's D call and was not checked against the DNA. TRBV1 corresponds to a pseudogene. The CDR3 is made up of 16 amino acids. The CDR3 DNA follows: TGCACCAGCAGCCTTTGGACAGGGCCTTTCACAGATACGCAGTATTTT. Its translation: CTSSLWTGPFTDTQYF.

Details on this clone: The same CDR3 also results from other DNA sequences found in this sample. The gene calls are TRBV2 and TRBJ2-1; no firm D call. The CDR3 extends over 13 amino acids. V was trimmed by 3 bases and J by 4 bases, leaving 7 bases between them. Per the germline V gene, CDR1 is SNHLY and CDR2 is FYNNEI. The CDR3 DNA follows: TGTGCCAGCAGTGAGGCGGCTTACAATGAGCAGTTCTTC. It is translated as CASSEAAYNEQFF.

The chain couples TRBV5-1 to TRBJ1-4; D not certain. The CDR3 contains 16 residues. The V gene lost 2 bases and the J gene lost 6 bases, with 17 bases spanning the gap. In germline, CDR1 is SGHRS, CDR2 YFSETQ. The CDR3 is CASSFGPSSSYEKLFF. The CDR3 DNA sequence: TGCGCCAGCAGCTTCGGACCGTCGTCGTCGTATGAAAAACTGTTTTTT.

V gene TRBV2 combines with J gene TRBJ2-7; D might be TRBD2 (7 bases). The V end was cut by 6 bases, the J end by 4 bases, with 16 bases between. Germline lookup yields CDR1 SNHLY and CDR2 FYNNEI. The CDR3 has 14 residues. DNA of the CDR3: TGTGCCAGCAGCAAGGGGGGGGCTTGGTACGAGCAGTACTTC. It is translated as CASSKGGAWYEQYF.

The chain joins TRBV7-2 to TRBJ2-2; the D is unclear. V lost 4 bases, J lost 8 bases, and 8 bases lay in between. CDR3 size: 12 residues. From germline, CDR1 is SGHTA and CDR2 FQGNSA. The CDR3, as DNA: TGTGCCAGCAGCTCCTATGGTGGGGAGCTGTTTTTT. Encoded protein: CASSSYGGELFF.

This chain links TRBV5-1 with TRBJ2-3; 10 bases align to TRBD2. Germline lookup yields CDR1 SGHRS and CDR2 YFSETQ. The CDR3 totals 17 residues. V gave up 0 bases and J gave up 6 bases; unmatched junction bases: 10. The CDR3 region is CASSLAASGGPGDTQYF. CDR3 sequence (DNA): TGCGCCAGCAGCTTGGCGGCTAGCGGGGGCCCGGGGGATACGCAGTATTTT.

About this clone itself: The junction and the germline gene differ at one end; a read error may be behind it. The chain joins TRBV7-7 to TRBJ2-5; D unclear. CDR1 is SSHAT, CDR2 FNYEAQ, per germline (reference sequence). The CDR3 is 13 amino acids. For the CDR3, the DNA is TGTGCTAGCAGCCGTGGGCAGCAAGAGACCCAGTACTTC. This codes for CASSRGQQETQYF.

The rearrangement links TRBV7-9 to TRBJ2-5; 10 bases line up with TRBD1. The ends lost 5 bases at V and 4 bases at J; junction bases unmatched: 7. The germline CDR1 and CDR2 sequences are SEHNR and FQNEAQ (reference sequence). The CDR3 spans 15 residues. CDR3: CASSGGQGPRETQYF. The CDR3 DNA reads TGTGCCAGCAGCGGGGGACAGGGGCCGCGAGAGACCCAGTACTTC.

The chain recombines TRBV29-1 with TRBJ2-1; 7 bases align to TRBD1. The CDR3 loop spans 16 amino acids. Losses at the gene ends were 0 bases for V and 1 base for J; bases not matched to a gene: 6. Germline CDR1 is SQVTM and CDR2 is ANQGSEA. The CDR3 DNA reads TGCAGCGTTGAAGATGGGACGGACAGGTCCTACAATGAGCAGTTCTTC. This encodes CSVEDGTDRSYNEQFF.

CDR3 residues: CASSSGGEKLFF. CDR3 coding DNA: TGTGCCAGCAGCTCCGGAGGGGAAAAACTGTTTTTT. The rearrangement uses TRBV5-6 and TRBJ1-4; D is uncertain. V dropped 3 bases and J dropped 8 bases, with 8 bases sitting between them. In germline, CDR1 is SGHDT, CDR2 YYEEEE. The length of the CDR3 is 12 residues.

The chain is built from TRBV5-1 and TRBJ2-7, with 11 bases matching TRBD1. Germline trimming cut 4 bases from V and 3 bases from J; bases unmatched to any gene: 3. There are 14 residues in the CDR3. In germline, CDR1 is SGHRS, CDR2 YFSETQ. The CDR3 spells CASSPGTGGYEQYF. CDR3 bases: TGCGCCAGCAGCCCCGGGACAGGGGGCTACGAGCAGTACTTC.

The table lists this clone with a count of one. The chain combines TRBV7-9 with TRBJ1-1; 8 positions agree with TRBD1. The trim removed 8 bases at V and 6 bases at J, leaving 11 bases unmatched. CDR1 SEHNR and CDR2 FQNEAQ come from the germline V gene (reference sequence). This CDR3 contains 14 residues. CDR3 amino acids: CASGPQGAWAEAFF. Written as DNA, the CDR3 is TGTGCCAGCGGCCCCCAGGGGGCATGGGCTGAAGCTTTCTTT.

V is TRBV5-6 and J is TRBJ2-7, with D perhaps TRBD2 (6 bases). The CDR3 runs to 14 residues. CDR1 is SGHDT, CDR2 YYEEEE, per germline. Trimming took off 2 bases at V and 2 bases at J, with 11 bases between the two ends. CDR3 amino acids: CASSFGGSTYEQYF. CDR3 in DNA: TGTGCCAGCAGCTTTGGGGGGTCCACCTACGAGCAGTACTTC.

The J gene is TRBJ2-2, the V gene TRBV7-9; TRBD2 matches at 10 bases. The CDR3 is 16 amino acids. V was pared by 5 bases and J by 6 bases, with 9 bases of the junction left unmatched. Per germline, CDR1 SEHNR and CDR2 FQNEAQ (reference sequence). The CDR3 DNA follows: TGTGCCAGCAGCCCCGGACTAGCGGTCGAAGCCGGGGAGCTGTTTTTT. Its translation: CASSPGLAVEAGELFF.

The chain uses TRBV7-9 and TRBJ1-1, with no clear D. CDR1 and CDR2 from the germline V gene are SEHNR and FQNEAQ (reference sequence). V dropped 5 bases and J dropped 4 bases, with 5 bases sitting between them. The CDR3 extends over 11 amino acids. The CDR3 spells CASSTTTEAFF. In nucleotides, the CDR3 is TGTGCCAGCAGCACGACCACTGAAGCTTTCTTT.

This clone was picked up one time. This chain uses TRBV7-2 with TRBJ1-4, with D tentatively TRBD1 (5 bases). CDR1 is SGHTA, CDR2 FQGNSA, per germline. The CDR3 is made up of 11 amino acids. V lost 1 base to trimming and J lost 11 bases, with 5 bases between them. Here the CDR3 reads CASSLEGKLFF. The CDR3 region has the DNA TGTGCCAGCAGCTTAGAGGGGAAACTGTTTTTT.

The genes are TRBV4-2 and TRBJ2-1; TRBD2 matches 10 bases. The length of the CDR3 is 18 residues. J gave up 2 bases and V 0 bases, and 7 bases lay outside the gene matches. Germline values: CDR1 LGHNA, CDR2 YNFKEQ. Here the CDR3 DNA reads TGTGCCAGCAGCCAAGATGGTCTAGCGGGGGCCCCCTACAATGAGCAGTTCTTC. This gives the protein CASSQDGLAGAPYNEQFF.

V and J are TRBV6-5 and TRBJ2-1; D is perhaps TRBD1 or TRBD2 (6 bases each). Germline values: CDR1 MNHEY, CDR2 SVGAGI. Trimming pared 2 bases from V and 4 bases from J, leaving 12 bases between. The CDR3 totals 15 residues. CDR3 amino acids: CASSYLGGSYNEQFF. CDR3 in DNA: TGTGCCAGCAGTTACCTGGGGGGCTCGTACAATGAGCAGTTCTTC.